This TCR beta chain stems from a study of blood T cell repertoires in COVID-19. Study at large: Italy, Spain and the United States were the sources of the convalescent and acute COVID-19 samples.

Trimming took 9 bases from V and 1 from J; bases not matched to a gene: 3. The germline CDR1 and CDR2 sequences are MNHEY and SVGAGI. The CDR3 spans 14 residues. Recruits, aged roughly 18 to 90 years, lived in 24 US areas. Original processing notes: Estimation of nucleated cell counts relied on the amplification of reference gene primers. Repertoires were generated with immunoSEQ multiplex PCR, while TCRdb's copy carries only in-frame clones and drops some. That table is the source of V, J and clone size, and D and trimming were worked out from the DNA. The data show 400,000 to 500,000 clones, with about 88% seen just once and approximately 1.5% held by the top ten. A few counts support this clone.

The sequenced sample consisted of PBMCs or T cells enriched from blood (not recorded which). This TCR was sampled from a woman aged 18-29 years who had been exposed to COVID-19. The rearrangement joins TRBV6-5 to TRBJ2-1, with TRBD1 matching 10 bases. Here the CDR3 DNA reads TGTGCCAGTACGGGACAGGGGTCCTACAATGAGCAGTTCTTC. As protein: CASTGQGSYNEQFF.